The 16 T cell receptor beta chains reported below all come from one sample, sequenced in a study of cytomegalovirus exposure and HLA in healthy donors. Primers included in the PCR were 60 Vbeta and 13 Jbeta primers. Measured with immunoSEQ multiplex PCR; TCRdb has only the in-frame clones, and not every one. The sample yields approximately 220,000 clones, 60% to 85% seen once. The material sequenced was PBMCs. These receptors were collected from a man between 40 and 49 years old in good health and CMV-seronegative.

The chain joins TRBV5-5 to TRBJ1-1, with a weak D call TRBD1 (5 bases). Germline lookup yields CDR1 SGHKS and CDR2 YYEKEE (reference sequence). This CDR3 has 13 residues. V dropped 5 bases and J dropped 0 bases, with 8 bases sitting between them. The CDR3, as DNA: TGTGCCAGCAGTCAGGACATGAACACTGAAGCTTTCTTT. Amino acids: CASSQDMNTEAFF.

Points on this clone: The germline gene is not matched at one end of the junction; a read error may be the cause. Other DNA sequences within the sample encode an identical CDR3. The V gene is TRBV5-8, the J gene TRBJ1-5; D uncertain. Germline CDR1 SGHTS, CDR2 YDEGEE. The CDR3 has 15 amino acids. CDR3 sequence (DNA): TGCGCCAGCAGCTGGATAGGCGGGAGTGGACAGCCCCAGCATTTT. This codes for CASSWIGGSGQPQHF.

The chain couples TRBV6-5 to TRBJ2-7, with 8 nucleotides matching TRBD2. Per the germline V gene, CDR1 is MNHEY and CDR2 is SVGAGI. V gave up 0 bases and J gave up 6 bases; unmatched junction bases: 1. The length of the CDR3 is 13 residues. The CDR3 DNA follows: TGTGCCAGCAGTTACTCAGGACTAGCCGAGCAGTACTTC. This gives the protein CASSYSGLAEQYF.

Only a few counts were recorded for this clone. V gene TRBV30 combines with J gene TRBJ2-2; perhaps TRBD2 as D (6 bases). V was pared by 6 bases and J by 6 bases, with 11 bases between. This CDR3 is 12 amino acids long. CDR1 is GTSNPN and CDR2 is SVGIG in the germline V gene (reference sequence). The CDR3 spells CACSGAAGELFF. CDR3 bases: TGTGCCTGTAGCGGAGCCGCCGGGGAGCTGTTTTTT.

The chain combines TRBV5-1 with TRBJ2-1; 9 bases line up with TRBD1. The CDR3 covers 15 residues. Germline assignment: CDR1 SGHRS and CDR2 YFSETQ. Losses at the gene ends were 0 bases for V and 6 bases for J; bases not matched to a gene: 4. The CDR3 DNA reads as TGCGCCAGCAGCTTGGGACAGGGGGGGGTCAATGAGCAGTTCTTC. Its translation: CASSLGQGGVNEQFF.

The rearrangement joins TRBV4-2 to TRBJ2-2; D might be TRBD1 (5 bases). There are 15 residues in the CDR3. CDR1 and CDR2 (germline): LGHNA, YNFKEQ. Between the trimmed V and J ends, which lost 0 bases and 5 bases, there was a span of 10 bases. The CDR3 nucleotides read TGTGCCAGCAGCCAAGAACTCAGGGTGACCGGGGAGCTGTTTTTT. This translates into CASSQELRVTGELFF.

This clone was counted between two and nine times. The chain has TRBV7-2 and TRBJ2-7, with TRBD2 as a possible D gene (5 bases). V was clipped by 5 bases and J by 6 bases, with 20 bases between them. The CDR3 totals 15 residues. Germline assignment: CDR1 SGHTA and CDR2 FQGNSA. CDR3 loop: CASSQLVLNGVEQYF. In nucleotides, the CDR3 is TGTGCCAGCAGCCAACTAGTCCTCAACGGGGTCGAGCAGTACTTC.

The chain is built from TRBV27 and TRBJ2-7; a weak D match, TRBD2 (6 bases). CDR1 MNHEY and CDR2 SMNVEV come from the germline V gene (reference sequence). The CDR3 runs to 14 residues. Deletions cut 4 bases from V and 2 bases from J, with 12 bases between. The CDR3 DNA is TGTGCCAGCAGTTCCCTAACTAGCACCTACGAGCAGTACTTC. Translating gives CASSSLTSTYEQYF.

This clone was recorded once. The chain combines TRBV28 with TRBJ2-5; tentatively, D is TRBD1 (6 bases). V shed 7 bases and J shed 7 bases, with 16 bases lying between them. Germline V gene sequence: CDR1 MDHEN, CDR2 SYDVKM. This CDR3 is built from 13 residues. The CDR3 spells CASKSGQTMTQYF. The DNA of the CDR3 is TGTGCCAGCAAATCCGGACAGACAATGACCCAGTACTTC.

The rearrangement links TRBV7-9 to TRBJ2-1; D possibly corresponds to TRBD2 (6 bases). Germline V lookup: CDR1 SEHNR, CDR2 FQNEAQ (reference sequence). The CDR3 has 18 residues. Between the trimmed V and J ends, which lost 4 bases and 1 base, there was a span of 20 bases. The CDR3 region is CASSSSIRLARSYNEQFF. The CDR3 DNA reads as TGTGCCAGCAGCTCCTCCATCCGCCTAGCGCGATCCTACAATGAGCAGTTCTTC.

V usage is TRBV2 and J usage is TRBJ2-3, with 8 bases lining up with TRBD2. Germline V lookup: CDR1 SNHLY, CDR2 FYNNEI. The CDR3 has 16 amino acids. V lost 6 bases and J lost 2; bases outside the gene matches: 10. CDR3 nucleotide sequence: TGTGCCAGCAGGCAGCCTAGCGGGCAACCCACAGATACGCAGTATTTT. This gives the protein CASRQPSGQPTDTQYF.

The chain couples TRBV15 to TRBJ2-7, with 11 bases that match TRBD1. Germline lookup yields CDR1 LNHNV and CDR2 YYDKDF (reference sequence). The CDR3 runs to 17 residues. The V and J ends lost 3 bases and 2 bases, in that order; junction bases with no gene match: 9. The CDR3 DNA sequence: TGTGCCACCAGCAGGTTGGGACAGGGGGTGGTCCCCTACGAGCAGTACTTC. This codes for CATSRLGQGVVPYEQYF.

The rearrangement joins TRBV5-6 to TRBJ2-3; D call uncertain. The CDR3 sequence is 14 residues long. Trimming removed 0 bases at V and 8 bases at J, with 13 bases between. Germline CDR1 and CDR2: SGHDT and YYEEEE. The CDR3 sequence: CASSLALLVGTQYF. For the CDR3, the DNA is TGTGCCAGCAGCTTGGCCTTATTAGTCGGTACGCAGTATTTT.

The rearrangement uses TRBV28 and TRBJ1-4, with TRBD1 matching 7 bases. V was pared by 6 bases and J by 0 bases, with 4 bases of the junction left unmatched. Looked up from germline, CDR1 is MDHEN and CDR2 is SYDVKM. The CDR3 sequence is 15 residues long. The CDR3 reads CASRATGATNEKLFF. The CDR3 DNA is TGTGCCAGCAGGGCAACAGGGGCAACTAATGAAAAACTGTTTTTT.

The J gene is TRBJ1-5, the V gene TRBV2; D ambiguous. The length of the CDR3 is 17 residues. V gave up 4 bases and J gave up 2 bases, with 18 bases separating them. From germline, CDR1 is SNHLY and CDR2 FYNNEI. The CDR3 DNA is TGTGCCAGCAGTGTTGGTCCGCTTCTAAGCGGCAATCAGCCCCAGCATTTT. Its protein is CASSVGPLLSGNQPQHF.

This chain uses TRBV10-3 with TRBJ1-2; TRBD1 might be the D (5 bases). The CDR3 sequence is 14 residues long. The germline gives CDR1 ENHRY, CDR2 SYGVKD. V was clipped by 6 bases and J by 8 bases, with 19 bases between them. CDR3 sequence (DNA): TGTGCCATCAGAGGGGCGCCAGGGATGGAAGGCTACACCTTC. The encoded protein is CAIRGAPGMEGYTF.